A single sample is the source of the 22 T cell receptor delta chains below, sequenced in a study of gammadelta T cells in human blood. TCRdb fed the RT-PCR reads into CATT to redo clone calling. Of about 260 delta-chain clones in the sample, 4.5% to 5.5% were seen once. Sequencing used Vgamma9Vdelta2 gamma-delta T cells from infant blood. These receptors were taken from a human donor.

By sample fraction, this clone is hyperexpanded. The V and J genes are TRDV2 and TRDJ3; TRDD3 agrees at 9 bases. Trimming took 3 bases from V and 0 from J; bases not matched to a gene: 2. The CDR3 sequence is 17 residues long. Germline V gives CDR1 GEAIGNYY, CDR2 EKD. The chain's CDR3 is CACDYWGSSWDTRQMFF. CDR3 coding DNA: TGTGCCTGTGACTACTGGGGGAGCTCCTGGGACACCCGACAGATGTTTTTC.

In its sample, this clone was seen a few times. This may be a read error: a much more frequent sequence differs by one nucleotide. The rearrangement joins TRDV2 to TRDJ3; 12 positions agree with TRDD3. Germline V lookup: CDR1 GEAIGNYY, CDR2 EKD. The CDR3 runs 18 residues. CDR3 sequence (DNA): TGTTCCTGTGACACTGGGGGATACCGGTCCTGGGACACCCGACAGATGTTTTTC. As protein: CSCDTGGYRSWDTRQMFF.

Note on this clone: This may be a read error: a much more frequent sequence differs by one nucleotide. The chain recombines TRDV2 with TRDJ3; TRDD3 agrees at 9 bases. The trim removed 0 bases at V and 0 bases at J, leaving 11 bases unmatched. Germline CDR1 GEAIGNYY, CDR2 EKD. The CDR3 runs 21 residues. The chain's CDR3 is CACDTVSNGGYISWDTRQMFF. The CDR3 region has the DNA TGTGCCTGTGACACCGTGAGTAATGGGGGATATATCTCCTGGGACACCCGACAGATGTTTTTC.

To note about this clone: This may be a read error, as it is one base from a much larger clone. This rearrangement joins TRDV2 to TRDJ3; the D is unclear. This CDR3 region has 18 residues. Germline V gene data show CDR1 as GEAIGNYY and CDR2 as EKD. CDR3 protein: CAGDTVGPSSWDTRQMFF. For the CDR3, the DNA is TGTGCCGGTGACACCGTGGGCCCGAGCTCCTGGGACACCCGACAGATGTTTTTC.

This clone is labeled as large (0.1 to 1%). V usage is TRDV2 and J usage is TRDJ2; 10 positions match TRDD3. From germline, CDR1 is GEAIGNYY and CDR2 EKD. Trimming removed 2 bases from V and 0 bases from J; junction bases left unmatched: 8. The length of the CDR3 is 18 residues. Here the CDR3 reads CACDIVLGDPSLTAQLFF. CDR3 in DNA: TGTGCCTGTGACATCGTACTGGGGGATCCTTCTTTGACAGCACAACTCTTCTTT.

This clone is classed as large. Other DNA sequences in the sample encode the same CDR3. V and J are TRDV2 and TRDJ1, with D tentatively TRDD3 (6 bases). Germline-derived CDR1 and CDR2 are GEAIGNYY and EKD. Trimming left V 0 bases short and J 0 bases short, with 10 bases between. This CDR3 region has 15 residues. CDR3 sequence reads: CACDTVGGYTDKLIF. As DNA, the CDR3 is TGTGCCTGTGACACCGTTGGGGGGTACACCGATAAACTCATCTTT.

This clone came up a few times. The chain is built from TRDV2 and TRDJ3; 8 bases line up with TRDD3. CDR1 is GEAIGNYY and CDR2 is EKD in the germline V gene. The CDR3 consists of 21 residues. The ends lost 2 bases at V and 2 bases at J; junction bases unmatched: 16. The CDR3 region has the DNA TGTGCCTGTGACAAGGTACTGGGGGTTCATACGTTTGCCTGGGACACCCGACAGATGTTTTTC. Protein product: CACDKVLGVHTFAWDTRQMFF.

This clone is labeled large. The chain recombines TRDV2 with TRDJ2; no reliable D call. TCRdb does not report a J gene; here it was assigned by matching the DNA to germline references. Per germline, CDR1 GEAIGNYY and CDR2 EKD. V was trimmed by 3 bases and J by 0 bases, leaving 13 bases between them. CDR3 length: 16 residues. Here the CDR3 DNA reads TGTGCCTGTGACGGGCTTAAGGGCCCTTTGACAGCACAACTCTTCTTT. Residues: CACDGLKGPLTAQLFF.

This clone was recorded a few times. This rearrangement joins TRDV2 to TRDJ3, with 12 bases matching TRDD3. The J gene was missing in TCRdb and was found by matching the end of the DNA to germline. The CDR3 consists of 19 residues. Germline V CDR1 and CDR2: GEAIGNYY, EKD. V shed 3 bases, J shed 4 bases, and the junction held 9 bases outside the gene matches. The CDR3 loop is CACDRLAGGYGWDTRQMFF. CDR3 DNA: TGTGCCTGTGACCGCCTCGCTGGGGGATACGGATGGGACACCCGACAGATGTTTTTC.

The chain uses TRDV2 and TRDJ3, with 9 bases matching TRDD3. TCRdb lists no J gene, so it was determined here by aligning the DNA to germline. Germline V gives CDR1 GEAIGNYY, CDR2 EKD. The junction had 5 bases not matched to a gene; V was cut back by 0 bases and J by 0 bases. CDR3 length: 19 residues. CDR3 sequence: CACDTAGGLSSWDTRQMFF. The DNA of the CDR3 is TGTGCCTGTGACACCGCTGGGGGATTGAGCTCCTGGGACACCCGACAGATGTTTTTC.

Turning to this clone: Since a much larger clone is just one base distant, this may be a read error. J is TRDJ2 and V is TRDV2; 11 nucleotides line up with TRDD3. The CDR3 runs to 18 residues. Germline V lookup: CDR1 GEAIGNYY, CDR2 EKD. This CDR3 is CAGDPVLGDTTLTAQLFF. CDR3 sequence (DNA): TGTGCCGGTGATCCGGTGTTGGGGGATACGACTTTGACAGCACAACTCTTCTTT.

In this sample, this clone turned up a few times. Other DNA sequences of this sample code for an identical CDR3. This sequence joins TRDV2 and TRDJ3, with TRDD3 as a possible D gene (6 bases). Germline values: CDR1 GEAIGNYY, CDR2 EKD. With 0 bases removed from V and 0 bases from J, the gap between germline ends came to 11 bases. CDR3 size: 18 residues. The CDR3 protein is CACDTWGPSSWDTRQMFF. In DNA form, the CDR3 reads TGTGCCTGTGACACCTGGGGGCCAAGCTCCTGGGACACCCGACAGATGTTTTTC.

This clone was found a few times. This may be a read error: a much more frequent sequence differs by one nucleotide. The rearrangement links TRDV2 to TRDJ1; D not certain. V dropped 3 bases and J dropped 2 bases, with 15 bases sitting between them. The CDR3 spans 15 residues. The germline gives CDR1 GEAIGNYY, CDR2 EKD. The CDR3 DNA reads as TGTGCCTGTGACCCTCTGTTACGTCGTACCGATAAACTCATCTTT. Amino acid sequence: CACDPLLRRTDKLIF.

The chain uses TRDV2 and TRDJ3; a weak D match, TRDD3 (6 bases). TCRdb leaves out the J gene; it was filled in here by matching the DNA to germline. The CDR3 contains 18 residues. Trimming shortened V by 0 bases and J by 0 bases, and 11 bases separated the two germline ends. Germline assignment: CDR1 GEAIGNYY and CDR2 EKD. The CDR3 DNA follows: TGTGCCTGTGACACCGGGGATCCGCTCTCCTGGGACACCCGACAGATGTTTTTC. Translating gives CACDTGDPLSWDTRQMFF.

This clone is large (0.1 to 1%) by share. This chain connects TRDV2 to TRDJ2; 11 bases align to TRDD3. The CDR3 has 16 amino acids. Germline V lookup: CDR1 GEAIGNYY, CDR2 EKD. V lost 2 bases, J lost 0 bases, and 1 base stayed unmatched. CDR3 in amino acids: CACDILGDTLTAQLFF. The CDR3 bases are TGTGCCTGTGACATACTGGGGGATACTTTGACAGCACAACTCTTCTTT.

This clone qualifies as large. This chain joins TRDV2 and TRDJ3; TRDD3 matches at 11 bases. Germline V gene sequence: CDR1 GEAIGNYY, CDR2 EKD. With 1 base clipped from V and 2 bases from J, the junction kept 3 bases outside the gene matches. The CDR3 extends over 18 amino acids. The DNA for the CDR3 is TGTGCCTGTGACACATTACTGGGGGATACCTGGGACACCCGACAGATGTTTTTC. It encodes CACDTLLGDTWDTRQMFF.

By its share, this clone is large. Different DNA sequences within this sample yield the same CDR3. The chain combines TRDV2 with TRDJ3; D is possibly TRDD3 (5 bases). The CDR3 covers 18 residues. Trimming stripped 0 bases from V and 0 bases from J, with 11 bases between. Per germline, CDR1 GEAIGNYY and CDR2 EKD. CDR3 in DNA: TGTGCCTGTGACACCGGAGTGGGGAGCTCCTGGGACACCCGACAGATGTTTTTC. Protein: CACDTGVGSSWDTRQMFF.

By share, this clone counts as large. V and J are TRDV2 and TRDJ3, with D uncertain. The ends were cut back, 0 bases at V and 0 bases at J, with 17 bases in the middle. The length of the CDR3 is 20 residues. Looked up from germline, CDR1 is GEAIGNYY and CDR2 is EKD. The CDR3 coding sequence is TGTGCCTGTGACACCGTGGGCCGGGGCTCAAGCTCCTGGGACACCCGACAGATGTTTTTC. Amino acids: CACDTVGRGSSSWDTRQMFF.

Comments on this clone: This may arise from a read error, as a much more abundant clone is one base away. The rearrangement uses TRDV2 and TRDJ3; TRDD3 matches 8 bases. No J gene was available from TCRdb, and it was assigned here by a germline match of the DNA. Germline CDR1 reads GEAIGNYY; CDR2 reads EKD. The CDR3 length is 18 residues. CDR3 sequence: CAGDTVLGGSWDTRQMFF. CDR3 nucleotide sequence: TGTGCCGGTGACACCGTACTGGGGGGCTCCTGGGACACCCGACAGATGTTTTTC.

This clone is labeled large. The V gene is TRDV2, the J gene TRDJ3; TRDD3 agrees at 12 bases. This CDR3 is built from 21 residues. After removal of 1 base from V and 1 base from J, the junction contained 10 bases not matched to a gene. Germline CDR1 GEAIGNYY, CDR2 EKD. The CDR3 coding sequence is TGTGCCTGTGACACGGTTTCTGGGGGATACGGAGGATCCTGGGACACCCGACAGATGTTTTTC. Its protein product is CACDTVSGGYGGSWDTRQMFF.

About this clone: The protein that TCRdb holds for this DNA derives from a much larger clone and differs from the translated DNA at residue 3, which likely indicates a read error; the protein shown here is translated from the DNA. The rearrangement joins TRDV2 to TRDJ1, with D possibly TRDD3 on 10 matching bases. TCRdb supplies no J gene; here it was assigned by aligning the nucleotide sequence to germline. The germline V gene has CDR1 GEAIGNYY and CDR2 EKD. This CDR3 is built from 20 residues. In nucleotides, the CDR3 is TGTGCCGGTGACGGCCTTCCTACCCTATATACTGGGGGATACACCGATAAACTCATCTTT. Protein: CAGDGLPTLYTGGYTDKLIF.

This clone has just a few counts. A clone one base away is much larger, so this may be a read error. The chain is built from TRDV2 and TRDJ3; TRDD2 might be the D (5 bases). Trimming stripped 4 bases from V and 2 bases from J, with 17 bases between. The CDR3 totals 18 residues. Germline V CDR1 and CDR2: GEAIGNYY, EKD. The CDR3 sequence: CACETVTSQPWDTRQMFF. In DNA form, the CDR3 reads TGTGCCTGTGAAACCGTCACTTCCCAGCCCTGGGACACCCGACAGATGTTTTTC.